These T cell receptor beta chains were read from a single sample in a study of shared clonotypes between healthy human individuals. Sequenced by immunoSEQ multiplex PCR; TCRdb stores in-frame clones only, minus some. Of hundreds of thousands of clones listed, roughly 78% are singletons. The specimen sequenced was memory CD4+ T cells sorted from blood. The receptors here all came from a woman aged 30 to 39 in good health. CDR3s include the opening cysteine and the closing phenylalanine or tryptophan. Fields, in order: J gene, V gene, clone size, D gene, CDR3 DNA, CDR3 protein. D genes are given only for firm matches. The size of a clone is reported for some rows only, either as once, few or many, or as a class for expanded clones.

>TRBJ2-1|TRBV20-1|NA|NA
TGCAGTGCTCTAGGAGGGGTTGAGCAGTTCTTC
CSALGGVEQFF
>TRBJ1-4|TRBV7-9|NA|NA
TGTGCCAGCAGCTTAATAAGGGATGGAGCTGCAACTAATGAAAAACTGTTTTTT
CASSLIRDGAATNEKLFF
>TRBJ2-1|TRBV2|NA|TRBD2
TGTGCCAGCAGTACGGGCCTAGCGGGTAGCAATGAGCAGTTCTTC
CASSTGLAGSNEQFF
>TRBJ1-2|TRBV4-2|NA|NA
TGTGCCAGCAGCCAAGATCGGACAGACCGGGGTGGCTACACCTTC
CASSQDRTDRGGYTF
>TRBJ2-7|TRBV7-5|NA|NA
TGTGCCAGCAGCTTATCAGCGGCCTCCTACGAGCAGTACTTC
CASSLSAASYEQYF
>TRBJ2-7|TRBV6-1|NA|TRBD1
TGTGCCAGCAGTGAATTGGACAGGGGGAGCGAGCAGTACTTC
CASSELDRGSEQYF
>TRBJ1-6|TRBV30|NA|TRBD1
TGTGCCTGGAGTGTAGGGCAGGGGGCATCGCCCCTCCACTTT
CAWSVGQGASPLHF
>TRBJ2-3|TRBV5-1|NA|NA
TGCGCCACGTCGATCGGGACTCCCGGCGGAGATACGCAGTATTTT
CATSIGTPGGDTQYF
>TRBJ2-2|TRBV4-1|NA|NA
TGCGCCAGCAGCCAAGAGAACTTCCCCGGGGAGCTGTTTTTT
CASSQENFPGELFF
>TRBJ1-1|TRBV18|NA|NA
TGTGCCAGCTCACCACAGGGCATCGAGGCTGAAGCTTTCTTT
CASSPQGIEAEAFF
>TRBJ1-2|TRBV28|NA|NA
TGTGCCAGCATTTCGGCGGGGCTCGAGGTCTATGGCTACACCTTC
CASISAGLEVYGYTF
>TRBJ2-3|TRBV2|NA|NA
TGTGCCAGTGTCCGGGACTGGTCAGATACGCAGTATTTT
CASVRDWSDTQYF
>TRBJ2-7|TRBV6-5|NA|TRBD1
TGTGCCAGCAAACCGACCCTGACAGGGTCCTACGAGCAGTACTTC
CASKPTLTGSYEQYF
>TRBJ1-2|TRBV11-2|few|NA
TGTGCCAGCAGCAAGACAGGAGCGGGCTACACCTTC
CASSKTGAGYTF
>TRBJ2-1|TRBV7-8|NA|TRBD2
TGTGCCAGCAGCTTAGGAAGGGAGGGACGGTACAATGAGCAGTTCTTC
CASSLGREGRYNEQFF
>TRBJ2-7|TRBV6-6|NA|NA
TGTGCCAGCAGTCCTGGAGTGGGGAAGGGCTCCTACGAGCAGTACTTC
CASSPGVGKGSYEQYF
>TRBJ1-2|TRBV6-6|few|NA
TGTGCCAGCAGGGGCCGGGACAACTATGGCTACACCTTC
CASRGRDNYGYTF
>TRBJ1-1|TRBV7-2|NA|NA
TGTGCCAGCAGCTCGTCGGACAGCGCTATGAACACTGAAGCTTTCTTT
CASSSSDSAMNTEAFF
>TRBJ2-7|TRBV4-2|NA|TRBD2
TGTGCCAGCAGCCCCGGGGGGAGCGGCCCCTACGAGCAGTACTTC
CASSPGGSGPYEQYF
>TRBJ2-6|TRBV29-1|NA|NA
TGCAGCGTTGAGTTTAGCTCTGGGGCCAACGTCCTGACTTTC
CSVEFSSGANVLTF
>TRBJ2-7|TRBV5-1|NA|NA
TGCGCCAGCAGCTGGCACACCGGCGGGGCGTCCTACGAGCAGTACTTC
CASSWHTGGASYEQYF
>TRBJ2-7|TRBV27|NA|TRBD1
TGTGCCAGCAGTATTGGTGCCGGGGACAGGGGCTACGAGCAGTACTTC
CASSIGAGDRGYEQYF
>TRBJ2-1|TRBV7-9|NA|TRBD2
TGTGCCAGCAGCTGGGACGGACTAGCAGACAATGAGCAGTTCTTC
CASSWDGLADNEQFF
>TRBJ1-1|TRBV9|NA|NA
TGTGCCAGCAGCGTAGATTGGGATTTCACTGAAGCTTTCTTT
CASSVDWDFTEAFF
>TRBJ2-1|TRBV9|NA|NA
TGTGCCAGCAGCGGCCCCTCGGGGGTAAGTGATGAGCAGTTCTTC
CASSGPSGVSDEQFF
>TRBJ2-5|TRBV7-9|NA|NA
TGTGCCAGCAGCTTAGCAGGGGGTGAGACCCAGTACTTC
CASSLAGGETQYF
>TRBJ1-2|TRBV19|NA|NA
TGTGCCAGTAGTCGGGGGGACTATGGCTACACCTTC
CASSRGDYGYTF
>TRBJ1-2|TRBV18|NA|NA
TGTGCCAGCTCACCACCGAAAGGGTTTGACTATGGCTACACCTTC
CASSPPKGFDYGYTF
>TRBJ2-2|TRBV28|NA|TRBD2
TGTGCCAGCGGGGACCCACTAGGGGGACTAGCGAACACCGGGGAGCTGTTTTTT
CASGDPLGGLANTGELFF
>TRBJ2-1|TRBV1|NA|NA
TGCACCAGCAGCCAACCAAGATTCGCCTCCATAGTGTGGAATGAGCAGTTCTTC
CTSSQPRFASIVWNEQFF
>TRBJ2-1|TRBV2|NA|TRBD1
TGTGCCAGCAGTGGGGGGACAGGGATAATTGAGCAGTTCTTC
CASSGGTGIIEQFF
>TRBJ2-7|TRBV6-5|once|TRBD1
TGTGCCAGCAGTTCCAGTCCGGGACAGGGGACCTACGAGCAGTACTTC
CASSSSPGQGTYEQYF
>TRBJ1-1|TRBV2|NA|NA
TGTGCCAGCCGTAAGGCGTTACTCACTGAAGCTTTCTTT
CASRKALLTEAFF
>TRBJ2-1|TRBV11-2|NA|TRBD1
TGTGCCAGCAGCTTAGGTCGACAGGGGGAGGAGCAGTTCTTC
CASSLGRQGEEQFF
>TRBJ2-3|TRBV29-1|NA|NA
TGCAGCGCAACAAAGGCCGAACCAGATACGCAGTATTTT
CSATKAEPDTQYF
>TRBJ2-7|TRBV15|NA|TRBD1
TGTGCCACCAGAGATACAGGGGGCCCCTACGAGCAGTACTTC
CATRDTGGPYEQYF
>TRBJ1-2|TRBV10-1|NA|TRBD1
TGCGCCAGCAGTTGGGACAGAAGCTATGGCTACACCTTC
CASSWDRSYGYTF
>TRBJ2-1|TRBV19|NA|TRBD2
TGTGCCAGTAGTAGGGACGGACGGAGGGACTACAAAAACTACAATGAGCAGTTCTTC
CASSRDGRRDYKNYNEQFF
>TRBJ2-1|TRBV19|NA|TRBD2
TGTGCCAGTAGTATTATTGGGGTTAAGGCGGGAGGCTACAATGAGCAGTTCTTC
CASSIIGVKAGGYNEQFF
>TRBJ2-1|TRBV29-1|many|TRBD2
TGCAGCGTTGTCCCTTTACTAGCGGGAGAGACGGGGTTGGGGTTCTTC
CSVVPLLAGETGLGFF
>TRBJ2-1|TRBV7-9|NA|NA
TGTGCCAGCAGCCCCATGGGCGTTCGGCAGGGACGTATCTTTGAGCAGTTCTTC
CASSPMGVRQGRIFEQFF
>TRBJ1-3|TRBV5-1|many|TRBD1
TGCGCCAGCAGTCCGCTCGGGACAGGGAGTGGAAACACCATATATTTT
CASSPLGTGSGNTIYF